This T cell receptor (beta chain) was identified in a study of T cell repertoires in cytomegalovirus infection. Study overall: Used in the study were CMV epitopes, some recently identified and HLA-C-restricted, others well-studied and HLA-B-restricted. CMV infection plus the matching HLA type was flagged by public TCR beta signatures. Study-wide points: Carriage of CMV together with the relevant HLA was identifiable through cumulative public TCR beta family frequency.

The sample holds many counts of this clonotype. The antigen remains undetermined. The length of the CDR3 is 18 residues. Germline V gene lookup returns CDR1 SGHTA and CDR2 FQGNSA. V shed 0 bases and J shed 0 bases, with 16 bases lying between them. TCRdb called the reads again in MiXCR, with one record for every CDR3 protein. The repertoire consists of 200,000 or so distinct CDR3 sequences, with 38% occurring once and the leading ten covering 55% to 60%. This chain joins TRBV7-2 and TRBJ2-3; a weak D match, TRBD2 (6 bases). This clonotype was obtained from a human donor in good health (CMV status not recorded). Some clones in this sample may be carry-over from other donors' samples. The sequencing used CD8+ T cells from cultured PBMCs, collected from culture after CMV antigen stimulation. CDR3 residues: CASSLAALSGTSTDTQYF. Written as DNA, the CDR3 is TGTGCCAGCAGCTTAGCGGCGCTGTCGGGGACTAGCACAGATACGCAGTATTTT.